This T cell receptor (beta chain) is from a study of blood T cell repertoires in COVID-19. TCRdb's table, derived via immunoSEQ multiplex PCR, lists solely in-frame clones and lacks some. The sample includes around 200,000 clones, more than 70% seen only once; the top ten take over 15%. The CDR3 length is 13 residues. Trimming cost V 6 bases and J 13 bases; bases outside gene matches: 12. Per the germline V gene, CDR1 is MNHEY and CDR2 is SMNVEV (reference sequence). The chain couples TRBV27 to TRBJ2-1, with TRBD2 matching over 7 bases. The sequence derives from an older person with COVID-19, enrolled during active disease. The source material was peripheral blood. CDR3 in DNA: TGTGCCAGCAGCCAGCTACCGGGAGGTAGCCAGTTCTTC. Translating gives CASSQLPGGSQFF.